This TCR beta chain was retrieved from a study of post-analysis software for immune sequencing data. This CDR3 has 14 residues. Findings and caveats of the study: Clustering by F measure revealed strong co-clustering among samples prepared together in one batch. About five TRBV segments occurring more often in patients than controls included TRBV5-6, TRBV5-1 and TRBV20-1.

The TCR beta cDNA libraries carried unique molecular identifiers. MiXCR, applied by TCRdb to the PCR reads, yields one record per CDR3 protein. The data contain around 440,000 distinct CDR3 sequences, over 35% of them singletons. As to this clonotype: Its specificity is unknown. Relative to the germline gene, one junction end is altered; a read error may explain this.

Sequencing was carried out using blood. This TCR came from a girl aged 10-17 years with multiple sclerosis. The V gene is TRBV12-3 or TRBV12-4, the J gene TRBJ2-7; D assignment may be TRBD1 or TRBD2 (6 bases each). The CDR3, as DNA: TGTGCCGGCAGTCCGGGGGCCTTTTCCTACGAGCAGTACTTC. Translating it yields CAGSPGAFSYEQYF.